This T cell receptor (beta chain) was sequenced during a study of cytomegalovirus exposure and HLA in healthy donors. Study-wide results and caveats: TCR beta chain V- and J-gene trimming was linked, in a later analysis, to a missense variant in DCLRE1C. Earlier analysis looked at TCR beta V segments, and most were productive about 87% or about 30% of the time.

For this clone: Its antigen is still unknown.

This CDR3 region has 14 residues. V lost 7 bases, J lost 0 bases, and 13 bases lay in between. Germline loops: CDR1 SNHLY, CDR2 FYNNEI. Primers for the PCR totalled 60 Vbeta and 13 Jbeta. Sequencing used immunoSEQ multiplex PCR; TCRdb keeps in-frame clones, though not all of them. The data show 150,000 to 200,000 clones, around 82% seen once. The genes are TRBV2 and TRBJ2-7; unclear D gene. The material sequenced was PBMCs. The receptor was isolated from a man in his forties in good health and CMV-seronegative. This chain's CDR3 is CASKAPDSSYEQYF. The DNA for the CDR3 is TGTGCCAGCAAGGCCCCAGACTCCTCCTACGAGCAGTACTTC.